The 27 T cell receptor beta chains below come from one sample, sequenced in a study of Graves' ophthalmopathy and Graves' hyperthyroidism. The TCR beta CDR3 regions underwent amplification from RNA transcripts. The authors performed first-round RT-PCR with HTBI primers and then a second-round multiplex PCR. TCRdb independently ran MiXCR on the multiplex PCR reads; one entry per CDR3 protein. The data show a few hundred thousand distinct CDR3 sequences, roughly 15% seen once. The sequencing input was peripheral blood. Source of these receptors: an adult woman with stable Graves' hyperthyroidism.

This clonotype was observed many times. This chain joins TRBV29-1 and TRBJ1-5; 8 bases match TRBD1. The germline CDR1 and CDR2 sequences are SQVTM and ANQGSEA. This CDR3 is 15 amino acids long. V was pared by 7 bases and J by 1 base, with 9 bases of the junction left unmatched. The CDR3 bases are TGCAGCGGGGTGACAGGGGCGACAAGCAATCAGCCCCAGCATTTT. It yields the protein CSGVTGATSNQPQHF.

The chain's CDR3 is CAISRTGDQPQHF. The CDR3 nucleotides are TGTGCCATCAGTCGGACAGGGGATCAGCCCCAGCATTTT. V and J are TRBV10-3 and TRBJ1-5, with TRBD1 matching over 9 bases. Germline V CDR1 and CDR2: ENHRY, SYGVKD. V shed 5 bases, J shed 5 bases, and the junction held 1 base outside the gene matches. This CDR3 comprises 13 residues.

This clonotype was observed many times. The rearrangement joins TRBV27 to TRBJ1-6; D is possibly TRBD1 (5 bases). With 2 bases removed from V and 4 bases from J, the gap between germline ends came to 15 bases. Germline V CDR1 and CDR2: MNHEY, SMNVEV (reference sequence). This CDR3 is built from 17 residues. CDR3 coding DNA: TGTGCCAGCAGTTTAATAAGGCGGGGGAAGTATAATTCACCCCTCCACTTT. It encodes CASSLIRRGKYNSPLHF.

Ten or more counts support this clonotype. The rearrangement uses TRBV6-1 and TRBJ2-5, with 8 bases fitting TRBD2. Germline V CDR1 and CDR2: MNHNS, SASEGT. There are 15 residues in the CDR3. V lost 3 bases and J lost 4; bases outside the gene matches: 7. The CDR3 region has the DNA TGTGCCAGCAGTGATATATGGCTAGCGGGAGAGACCCAGTACTTC. Translated: CASSDIWLAGETQYF.

The rearrangement uses TRBV19 and TRBJ2-7; D may be TRBD1 (6 bases). In germline, CDR1 is LNHDA, CDR2 SQIVND (reference sequence). There are 15 residues in the CDR3. V lost 6 bases, J lost 0 bases, and 15 bases lay in between. CDR3 protein: CASRNRDNGSYEQYF. The CDR3 region has the DNA TGTGCCAGTAGGAACCGGGACAACGGCTCCTACGAGCAGTACTTC.

This clonotype was picked up many times. J is TRBJ2-5 and V is TRBV6-2 or TRBV6-3, with 10 bases aligning to TRBD2. This CDR3 comprises 14 residues. Trimming cost V 10 bases and J 6 bases; bases outside gene matches: 11. Germline V gene lookup returns CDR1 MNHEY and CDR2 SVGEGT. The CDR3 DNA reads as TGTGCCATCCATTCTAGCGGGAGTCGGAAGACCCAGTACTTC. As protein: CAIHSSGSRKTQYF.

This clonotype was observed many times. The germline gene is not matched at one end of the junction; a read error may be the cause. This chain links TRBV6-1 with TRBJ2-7; a possible D gene is TRBD2 (5 bases). The CDR3 covers 15 residues. CDR1 and CDR2 (germline): MNHNS, SASEGT. CDR3 sequence (DNA): TGTGCCATCAGTGAAGCGGTTAACGGCATGTACGAGCAGTACTTC. Its protein is CAISEAVNGMYEQYF.

This clonotype was counted only a few times. The chain carries TRBV3-1 and TRBJ1-1, with TRBD1 as a possible D gene (5 bases). Looked up from germline, CDR1 is LGHDT and CDR2 is YNNKEL (reference sequence). Trimming shortened V by 0 bases and J by 11 bases, and 13 bases separated the two germline ends. CDR3 length: 13 residues. CDR3 loop: CASSQDRDGPAFF. As DNA, the CDR3 is TGTGCCAGCAGCCAAGATAGGGACGGACCGGCTTTCTTT.

The chain employs TRBV6-2 or TRBV6-3 and TRBJ2-7; 7 nucleotides align to TRBD1. The CDR3 consists of 14 residues. Trimming cost V 8 bases and J 6 bases; bases outside gene matches: 13. The germline V gene encodes CDR1 MNHEY and CDR2 SVGEGT. CDR3 sequence (DNA): TGTGCCAGCCGTCAAACCGGGACAGACGTCGAGCAGTACTTC. This encodes CASRQTGTDVEQYF.

This clonotype was observed many times. The gene calls are TRBV12-3 or TRBV12-4 and TRBJ2-7, with 8 positions matching TRBD2. This CDR3 comprises 16 residues. After removal of 2 bases from V and 12 bases from J, the junction contained 18 bases not matched to a gene. CDR3 DNA sequence: TGTGCCAGCAGTTTATCAGCGGGGGTCGCAGTCTTGGGGCGGTACTTC. This sequence encodes CASSLSAGVAVLGRYF.

This clonotype was counted many times. The rearrangement uses TRBV10-3 and TRBJ2-4; TRBD1 matches 7 bases. J gave up 2 bases and V 11 bases, and 21 bases lay outside the gene matches. CDR3 size: 18 residues. Germline loops: CDR1 ENHRY, CDR2 SYGVKD. The CDR3 region is CAVRPGQTVEPTKNIQYF. The CDR3 DNA reads as TGTGCCGTACGACCGGGACAGACCGTTGAACCGACCAAAAACATTCAGTACTTC.

This chain connects TRBV6-4 to TRBJ1-1, with 8 bases that match TRBD1. CDR1 is MRHNA, CDR2 SNTAGT, per germline. The CDR3 length is 15 residues. V was clipped by 7 bases and J by 0 bases; unmatched bases: 7. CDR3 protein: CASNIQGEVNTEAFF. The DNA of the CDR3 is TGTGCCAGCAATATACAGGGGGAGGTGAACACTGAAGCTTTCTTT.

This clonotype was seen repeatedly, ten times or more. The chain has TRBV25-1 and TRBJ2-7; D gene unclear. The CDR3 totals 15 residues. Germline CDR1 reads MGHDK; CDR2 reads SYGVNS. The ends were cut back, 0 bases at V and 9 bases at J, with 18 bases in the middle. The CDR3 spells CASSEYPAYLRGQYF. The CDR3 nucleotides read TGTGCCAGCAGTGAATACCCAGCCTACCTACGAGGGCAGTACTTC.

Ten or more counts support this clonotype. The genes are TRBV28 and TRBJ2-7, with TRBD2 identical over 7 bases. J lost 3 bases, V lost 6 bases, and 2 bases had no gene match. Germline V gene data show CDR1 as MDHEN and CDR2 as SYDVKM. The CDR3 spans 12 residues. In DNA form, the CDR3 reads TGTGCCAGCAGATCGGGGGGCTACGAGCAGTACTTC. Translation: CASRSGGYEQYF. Filled out from reference TRBV28 and TRBJ2-7, the complete variable domain reads DVKVTQSSRYLVKRTGEKVFLECVQDMDHENMFWYRQDPGLGLRLIYFSYDVKMKEKGDIPEGYSVSREKKERFSLILESASTNQTSMYLCASRSGGYEQYFGPGTRLTVT.

This clonotype was recorded at least ten times. The gene calls are TRBV5-1 and TRBJ2-7; TRBD1 matches 8 bases. Germline loops: CDR1 SGHRS, CDR2 YFSETQ. The CDR3 has 14 amino acids. The V and J ends lost 5 bases and 2 bases, in that order; junction bases with no gene match: 6. The DNA for the CDR3 is TGCGCCAGCAGGCGGACAGGGAAACCCTACGAGCAGTACTTC. Its translation is CASRRTGKPYEQYF.

This clonotype was seen ten or more times. The chain couples TRBV27 to TRBJ2-2; perhaps TRBD1 as D (6 bases). Trimming stripped 3 bases from V and 4 bases from J, with 9 bases between. The CDR3 spans 14 residues. Germline CDR1 is MNHEY and CDR2 is SMNVEV (reference sequence). CDR3 sequence (DNA): TGTGCCAGCAGTTTGATAGGGGGCACCGGGGAGCTGTTTTTT. Its translation is CASSLIGGTGELFF.

This clonotype was seen at least ten times. In DNA, the CDR3 is TGTGCCAGCAGCGGGGGGGAAGCTTTCTTT. Encoded protein: CASSGGEAFF. This sequence joins TRBV11-2 and TRBJ1-1, with TRBD1 as a possible D gene (5 bases). V lost 5 bases to trimming and J lost 8 bases, with 6 bases between them. This CDR3 comprises 10 residues. Germline assignment: CDR1 SGHAT and CDR2 FQNNGV. The full variable domain, its missing parts supplied by reference TRBV11-2 and TRBJ1-1, is EAGVAQSPRYKIIEKRQSVAFWCNPISGHATLYWYQQILGQGPKLLIQFQNNGVVDDSQLPKDRFSAERLKGVDSTLKIQPAKLEDSAVYLCASSGGEAFFGQGTRLTVV.

The CDR3: CASSPQLAGVWYEQYF. DNA of the CDR3: TGCGCCAGCAGCCCTCAACTAGCGGGAGTTTGGTACGAGCAGTACTTC. The chain links TRBV4-1 to TRBJ2-7, with 11 nucleotides matching TRBD2. This CDR3 comprises 16 residues. Trimming took 4 bases from V and 4 from J; bases not matched to a gene: 9. CDR1 MGHRA and CDR2 YSYEKL come from the germline V gene.

The genes are TRBV18 and TRBJ1-1; 10 nucleotides match TRBD1. The CDR3 is made up of 15 amino acids. V was pared by 3 bases and J by 0 bases, with 1 base of the junction left unmatched. Germline CDR1 KGHSH, CDR2 LQKENI. The CDR3 bases are TGTGCCAGCTCACCGGGACAGGGGTTGAACACTGAAGCTTTCTTT. The encoded protein is CASSPGQGLNTEAFF.

The table lists this clonotype with many counts. The chain employs TRBV27 and TRBJ1-2; tentative D call: TRBD1 (6 bases). Germline V gene data show CDR1 as MNHEY and CDR2 as SMNVEV (reference sequence). V was pared by 5 bases and J by 2 bases, with 9 bases between. CDR3 length: 13 amino acids. This chain's CDR3 is CASSTGGNYGYTF. The CDR3 DNA follows: TGTGCCAGCAGTACCGGGGGCAACTATGGCTACACCTTC.

This clonotype was counted many times. The J gene is TRBJ2-2, the V gene TRBV12-3 or TRBV12-4; no reliable D call. This CDR3 comprises 14 residues. The V gene lost 0 bases and the J gene lost 6 bases, with 8 bases spanning the gap. The CDR3 sequence is CASSLAGFAGELFF. CDR3 nucleotide sequence: TGTGCCAGCAGTTTAGCAGGGTTTGCCGGGGAGCTGTTTTTT.

The J gene is TRBJ2-2, the V gene TRBV12-3 or TRBV12-4, with 9 bases fitting TRBD1. This CDR3 is built from 14 residues. Germline trimming cut 5 bases from V and 7 bases from J; bases unmatched to any gene: 5. DNA of the CDR3: TGTGCCAGCAGTCCAGACAGGGGGGACGGGGAGCTGTTTTTT. Translated, it gives CASSPDRGDGELFF.

This clonotype was recorded at least ten times. The V gene is TRBV19, the J gene TRBJ1-5, with unresolved D. The CDR3 length is 15 residues. Trimming pared 3 bases from V and 6 bases from J, leaving 15 bases between. CDR1 and CDR2 (germline): LNHDA, SQIVND (reference sequence). This CDR3 reads CASSIPGQAGQPQHF. The CDR3 DNA follows: TGTGCCAGTAGTATTCCCGGGCAGGCTGGTCAGCCCCAGCATTTT.

This clonotype was detected many times. The CDR3 protein is CASKNRGSSYEQYF. CDR3 coding DNA: TGTGCCAGCAAAAACCGAGGATCCTCCTACGAGCAGTACTTC. The J gene is TRBJ2-7, the V gene TRBV6-2 or TRBV6-3; D gene unclear. The CDR3 runs 14 residues. The germline V gene encodes CDR1 MNHEY and CDR2 SVGEGT. The germline V and J ends were trimmed by 7 bases and 0 bases, with 13 bases remaining between them.

This clonotype appeared many times. One junction end does not reproduce the germline sequence, and a read error may be involved. The V and J genes are TRBV7-7 and TRBJ2-5; 7 bases are a match to TRBD2. The CDR3 is 13 residues long. The germline CDR1 and CDR2 sequences are SSHAT and FNYEAQ (reference sequence). CDR3 region: CASSGTNQETQYF. The CDR3 nucleotides are TGTGCTAGCAGCGGGACGAATCAAGAGACCCAGTACTTC.

Remarks on this clonotype: One base away lies a much larger clone, so this may be a sequencing read error. The final CDR3 position lacks the conserved phenylalanine or tryptophan, pointing to a likely read error. The V call is TRBV2, the J call TRBJ2-6; TRBD2 is a possible D gene (6 bases). Trimming shortened V by 7 bases and J by 0 bases, and 7 bases separated the two germline ends. This CDR3 is 14 amino acids long. The germline V gene has CDR1 SNHLY and CDR2 FYNNEI. This chain's CDR3 is CASIGGSGANVLTV. The CDR3 DNA sequence: TGTGCCAGCATCGGGGGCTCTGGGGCCAACGTCCTGACTGTC.

This clonotype has ten or more counts. The chain couples TRBV15 to TRBJ1-3; 10 positions match TRBD1. The V and J ends lost 1 base and 4 bases, in that order; junction bases with no gene match: 1. CDR1 is LNHNV, CDR2 YYDKDF, per germline (reference sequence). This CDR3 comprises 15 residues. CDR3 coding DNA: TGTGCCACCAGCAGAGTGACAGGGGGCGGAAACACCATATATTTT. Its protein product is CATSRVTGGGNTIYF. The full variable domain, in which reference TRBV15 and TRBJ1-3 provide the parts outside the CDR3, is DAMVIQNPRYQVTQFGKPVTLSCSQTLNHNVMYWYQQKSSQAPKLLFHYYDKDFNNEADTPDNFQSRRPNTSFCFLDIRSPGLGDTAMYLCATSRVTGGGNTIYFGEGSWLTVV.